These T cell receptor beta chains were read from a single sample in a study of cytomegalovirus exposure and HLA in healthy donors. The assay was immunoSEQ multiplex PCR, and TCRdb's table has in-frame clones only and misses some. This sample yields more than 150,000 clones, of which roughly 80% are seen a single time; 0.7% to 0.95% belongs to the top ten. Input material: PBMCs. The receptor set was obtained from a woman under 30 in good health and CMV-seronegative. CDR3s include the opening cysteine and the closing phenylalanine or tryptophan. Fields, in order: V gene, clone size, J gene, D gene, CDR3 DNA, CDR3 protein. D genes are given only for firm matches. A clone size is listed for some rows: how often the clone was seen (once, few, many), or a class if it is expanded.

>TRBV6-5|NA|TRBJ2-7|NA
TGTGCCAGCAGTTACCGAGGTTCGTACGAGCAGTACTTC
CASSYRGSYEQYF
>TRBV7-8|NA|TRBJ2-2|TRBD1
TGTGCCAGCAGCCTAAGACAGGGACATACCGGGGAGCTGTTTTTT
CASSLRQGHTGELFF
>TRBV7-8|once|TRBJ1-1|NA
TGTGCCAGCAGCCTACTAGCCGACACTGAAGCTTTCTTT
CASSLLADTEAFF
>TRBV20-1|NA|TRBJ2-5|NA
TGCAGTGCTAGAGAGCGGGAGACCCAGTACTTC
CSARERETQYF
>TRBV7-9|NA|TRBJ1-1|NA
TGTGCCAGCAGGGAACAGGGCGACACTGAAGCTTTCTTT
CASREQGDTEAFF
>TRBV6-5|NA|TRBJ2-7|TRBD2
TGTGCCAGCAGTGCCTCGGCCGGGACTAGCGGGAAGCAGTACTTC
CASSASAGTSGKQYF
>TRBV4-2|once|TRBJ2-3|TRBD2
TGTGCCAGCAGCCAAGGGACTAGCGGGAGTGCAGATACGCAGTATTTT
CASSQGTSGSADTQYF
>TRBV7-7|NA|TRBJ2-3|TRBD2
TGTGCCAGCAGCTCCGGACTAGCGGGGGGCACAGATACGCAGTATTTT
CASSSGLAGGTDTQYF
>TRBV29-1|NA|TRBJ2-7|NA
TGCAGCGTACGAAAGACAGATGGCAGGTCCGAGCAGTACTTC
CSVRKTDGRSEQYF
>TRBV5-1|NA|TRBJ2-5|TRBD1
TGCGCCAGCAGCGCCATGACAGGGGTCGCGGAGACCCAGTACTTC
CASSAMTGVAETQYF
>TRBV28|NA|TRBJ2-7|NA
TGTGCCAGCGGTGCGGTCAAAACTTACGAGCAGTACTTC
CASGAVKTYEQYF
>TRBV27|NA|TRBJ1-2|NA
TGTGCCAGCAGAGTGGGGGGGCGCGCAGTCTATGGCTACACCTTC
CASRVGGRAVYGYTF
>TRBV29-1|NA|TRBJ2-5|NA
TGCAGCTCGTACCAAGAGACCCAGTACTTC
CSSYQETQYF
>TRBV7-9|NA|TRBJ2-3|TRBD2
TGTGCCAGCAGCTTACGGATAGCGGGAGGGCCCACAGATACGCAGTATTTT
CASSLRIAGGPTDTQYF
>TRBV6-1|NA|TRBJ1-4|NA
TGTGCCAGCAGTGAGGGCCACTCAACTAATGAAAAACTGTTTTTT
CASSEGHSTNEKLFF
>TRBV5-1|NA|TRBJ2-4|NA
TGCGCCAGCAGCTTGGTCTCTAGCATGGCCAAAAACATTCAGTACTTC
CASSLVSSMAKNIQYF
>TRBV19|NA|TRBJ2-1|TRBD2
TGTGCCAGTACCTCCAAGGCCACTAGCGGGGGGCCCCAGAGTGAGCAGTTCTTC
CASTSKATSGGPQSEQFF
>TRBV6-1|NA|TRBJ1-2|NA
TGTGCCACCTCGACTCTGACTGGCTACACCTTC
CATSTLTGYTF
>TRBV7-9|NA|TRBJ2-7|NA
TGTGCCAGCAGCAGGGGGACACACACCTACGAGCAGTACTTC
CASSRGTHTYEQYF
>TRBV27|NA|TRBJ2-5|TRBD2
TGTGCCAGCAGTTTATACATTGGCGGGAGCTTAGAGACCCAGTACTTC
CASSLYIGGSLETQYF
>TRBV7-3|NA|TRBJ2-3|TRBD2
TGTGCCAGCAGCTTTACGGGGGGGTCGGATACGCAGTATTTT
CASSFTGGSDTQYF
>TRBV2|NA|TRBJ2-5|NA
TGTGCCAGCAGTGAGAGGGTGCAAGAGACCCAGTACTTC
CASSERVQETQYF
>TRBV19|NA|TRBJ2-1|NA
TGTGCCAGTAGTAAGCGGCCAGACTCCTACAATGAGCAGTTCTTC
CASSKRPDSYNEQFF
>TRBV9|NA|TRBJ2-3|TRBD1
TGTGCCAGCAGCGTATTGGGACAGGGAACAGATACGCAGTATTTT
CASSVLGQGTDTQYF
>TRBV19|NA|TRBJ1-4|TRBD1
TGTGCCAGTAGTATAGAACTCTGGGACAGGGGTTTCGAAAAACTGTTTTTT
CASSIELWDRGFEKLFF
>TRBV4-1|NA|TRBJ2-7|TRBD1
TGCGCCAGCAGCCAAGGAGGGGGCGTCGGCTACGAGCAGTACTTC
CASSQGGGVGYEQYF
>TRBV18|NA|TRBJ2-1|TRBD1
TGTGCCAGCTCACCACGGCAGGGGGCTATCTACAATGAGCAGTTCTTC
CASSPRQGAIYNEQFF
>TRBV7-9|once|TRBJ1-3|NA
TGTGCCAGCAGTCGACAGAAGACCGACTCTGGAAACACCATATATTTT
CASSRQKTDSGNTIYF
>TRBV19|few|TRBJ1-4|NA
TGTGCCAGTAGTATAGGAGTGGGAGCAACTAATGAAAAACTGTTTTTT
CASSIGVGATNEKLFF
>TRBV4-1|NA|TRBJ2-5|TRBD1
TGCGCCAGCAGCCAAGACCCCCCGGGACAGGGAGAGACCCAGTACTTC
CASSQDPPGQGETQYF
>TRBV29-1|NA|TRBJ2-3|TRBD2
TGCAGCGTTGAAGATAGGGTAGCGGGATCCCCAGATACGCAGTATTTT
CSVEDRVAGSPDTQYF
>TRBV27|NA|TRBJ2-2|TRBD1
TGTGCCAGCAGTTTCGGGGACAGGGAAAGATTCGGGGAGCTGTTTTTT
CASSFGDRERFGELFF
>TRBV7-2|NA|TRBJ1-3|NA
TGTGCCAGCAGCTCGACTCTTGGTTACACCATATATTTT
CASSSTLGYTIYF
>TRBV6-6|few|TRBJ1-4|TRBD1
TGTGCCAGCAGTTACAGGGGGCGCCATGAAAAACTGTTTTTT
CASSYRGRHEKLFF
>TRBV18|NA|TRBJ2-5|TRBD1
TGTGCCAGCTCACGGGTAATGGACAGGGGCAAGTACTTC
CASSRVMDRGKYF
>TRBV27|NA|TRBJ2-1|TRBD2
TGTGCCAGCAGTTTATCTAGCGGGAACTACAATGAGCAGTTCTTC
CASSLSSGNYNEQFF
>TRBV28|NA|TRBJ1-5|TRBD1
TGTGCCAGCAGTTCGCCCTTGACAGGGTTCAATCAGCCCCAGCATTTT
CASSSPLTGFNQPQHF
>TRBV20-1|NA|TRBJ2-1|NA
TGCAGTGGGACCGAGACAGGACAGTTCTTC
CSGTETGQFF
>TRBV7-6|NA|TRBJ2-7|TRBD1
TGTGCCAGCAGCGCACGGACAGGCCCCTACGAGCAGTACTTC
CASSARTGPYEQYF
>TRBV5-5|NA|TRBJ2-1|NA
TGTGCCAGCAGCGTCCACGAGGGTGTGAAGTTCTTC
CASSVHEGVKFF
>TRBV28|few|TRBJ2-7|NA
TGTGCCAGCAGTCTACCGCTCCGGGGCTACGAGCAGTACTTC
CASSLPLRGYEQYF
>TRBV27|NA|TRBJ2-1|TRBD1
TGTGCCAGCAGTGGGGACAGGGGTTTTGAGCAGTTCTTC
CASSGDRGFEQFF
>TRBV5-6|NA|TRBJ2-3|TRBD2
TGTGCCAGCGGGAGGGAGTCAGATACGCAGTATTTT
CASGRESDTQYF
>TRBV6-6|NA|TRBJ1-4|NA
TGTGCCAGCAGTTACAGGGGAAGCGAAAAACTGTTTTTT
CASSYRGSEKLFF
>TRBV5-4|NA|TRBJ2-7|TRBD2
TGTGCCAGCAGCTTGTACGCTAGCGGGGGCTACGAGCAGTACTTC
CASSLYASGGYEQYF
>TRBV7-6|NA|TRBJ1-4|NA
TGTGCCAGCAGCTTGCAGGGGCCCCCTAATGAAAAACTGTTTTTT
CASSLQGPPNEKLFF
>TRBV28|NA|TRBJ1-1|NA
TGTGCCAGCAGTAAAGGGGGTTCGGGCACTGAAGCTTTCTTT
CASSKGGSGTEAFF
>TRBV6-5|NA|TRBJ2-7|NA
TGTGCCAGCAGGGACAGATCCTACGAGCAGTACTTC
CASRDRSYEQYF
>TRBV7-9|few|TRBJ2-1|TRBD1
TGTGCCAGCAGCTTAAGTCGGACAGGGGGCAATGAGCAGTTCTTC
CASSLSRTGGNEQFF
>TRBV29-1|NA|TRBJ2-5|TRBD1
TGCAGCGTTCGCGGACAGGGAGTGACCCAGTACTTC
CSVRGQGVTQYF
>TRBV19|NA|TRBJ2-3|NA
TGTGCCAGTAGTACAGGGGTGGGTAGCACAGATACGCAGTATTTT
CASSTGVGSTDTQYF
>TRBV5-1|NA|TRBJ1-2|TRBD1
TGCGCCAGCAGCTTTCGGACAGGGGAAAACTATGGCTACACCTTC
CASSFRTGENYGYTF
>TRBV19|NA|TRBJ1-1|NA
TGTGCCAGTAGTGTTACAGGTCTGTCGAACACTGAAGCTTTCTTT
CASSVTGLSNTEAFF